One sample yielded the 2 T cell receptor beta chains listed below, sequenced in a study of blood T cell repertoires in COVID-19. This table comes from immunoSEQ multiplex PCR, and its TCRdb copy is limited to in-frame clones, with some not included. The top ten hold 1.9% of the sample, which has roughly 260,000 clones, approximately 85% seen once. The sample taken for sequencing was PBMCs or T cells enriched from blood (not recorded which). The receptors derive from a woman in her forties or fifties who had recovered from COVID-19.

This chain uses TRBV3-1 (or the pseudogene TRBV3-2) with TRBJ2-3; perhaps TRBD2 as D (6 bases). Germline CDR1 reads LGHDT; CDR2 reads YNNKEL (reference sequence). V was clipped by 5 bases and J by 1 base, with 19 bases between them. This CDR3 spans 17 amino acids. CDR3 amino acids: CASSLGLIGEGTDTQYF. CDR3 sequence (DNA): TGTGCCAGCAGCTTAGGACTCATAGGGGAGGGCACAGATACGCAGTATTTT.

The chain has TRBV28 and TRBJ1-3; no definite D call. The V gene's germline CDR1 is MDHEN and CDR2 SYDVKM. There are 14 residues in the CDR3. Trimming removed 1 base at V and 2 bases at J, with 6 bases between. The DNA for the CDR3 is TGTGCCAGCAGTTTATCTGGGCCTGGAAACACCATATATTTT. It yields the protein CASSLSGPGNTIYF.